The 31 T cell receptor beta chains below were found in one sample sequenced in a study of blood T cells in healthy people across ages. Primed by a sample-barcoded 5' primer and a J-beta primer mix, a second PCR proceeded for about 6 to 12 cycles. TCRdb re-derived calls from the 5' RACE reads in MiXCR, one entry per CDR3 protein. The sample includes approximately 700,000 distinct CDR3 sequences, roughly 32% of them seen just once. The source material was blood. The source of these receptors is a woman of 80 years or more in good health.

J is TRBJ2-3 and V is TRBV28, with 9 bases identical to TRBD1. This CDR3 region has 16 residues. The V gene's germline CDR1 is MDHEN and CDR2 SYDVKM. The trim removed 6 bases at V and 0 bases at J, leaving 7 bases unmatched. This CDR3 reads CASSGTGLDSTDTQYF. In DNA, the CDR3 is TGTGCCAGCAGCGGGACAGGGTTGGACAGCACAGATACGCAGTATTTT.

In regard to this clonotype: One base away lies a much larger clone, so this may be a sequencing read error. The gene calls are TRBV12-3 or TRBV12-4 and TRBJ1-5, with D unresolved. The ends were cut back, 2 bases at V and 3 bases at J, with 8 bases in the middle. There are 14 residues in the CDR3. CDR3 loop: CASSLPGDNQPQHF. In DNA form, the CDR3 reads TGTGCCAGCAGTTTACCAGGAGACAATCAGCCCCAGCATTTT.

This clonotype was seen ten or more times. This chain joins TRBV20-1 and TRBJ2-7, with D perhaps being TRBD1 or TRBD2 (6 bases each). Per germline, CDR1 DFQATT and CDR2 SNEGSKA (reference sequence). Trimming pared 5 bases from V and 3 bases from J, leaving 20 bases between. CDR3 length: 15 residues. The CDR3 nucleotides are TGCAGTGCTGAAGGGCCGGGGGCCACAAGCTACGAGCAGTACTTC. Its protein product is CSAEGPGATSYEQYF.

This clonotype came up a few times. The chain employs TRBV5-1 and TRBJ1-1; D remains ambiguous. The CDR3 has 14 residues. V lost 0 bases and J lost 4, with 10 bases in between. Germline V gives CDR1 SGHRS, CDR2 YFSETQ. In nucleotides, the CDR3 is TGCGCCAGCAGCTTGGGGGAGTTAGCCACTGAAGCTTTCTTT. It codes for CASSLGELATEAFF.

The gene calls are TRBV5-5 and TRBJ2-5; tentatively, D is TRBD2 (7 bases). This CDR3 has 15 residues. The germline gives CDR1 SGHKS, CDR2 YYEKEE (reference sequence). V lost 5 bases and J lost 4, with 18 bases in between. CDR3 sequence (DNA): TGTGCCAGCAGTTCTGTCCCCGGGGGGCCAGAGACCCAGTACTTC. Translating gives CASSSVPGGPETQYF.

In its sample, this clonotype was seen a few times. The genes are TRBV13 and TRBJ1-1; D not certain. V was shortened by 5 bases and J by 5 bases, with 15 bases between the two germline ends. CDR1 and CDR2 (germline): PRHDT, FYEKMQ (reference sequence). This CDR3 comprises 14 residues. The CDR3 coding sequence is TGTGCCAGCAGCCAACACCCCGGCGGGACTGAAGCTTTCTTT. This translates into CASSQHPGGTEAFF. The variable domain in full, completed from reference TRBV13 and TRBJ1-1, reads AAGVIQSPRHLIKEKRETATLKCYPIPRHDTVYWYQQGPGQDPQFLISFYEKMQSDKGSIPDRFSAQQFSDYHSELNMSSLELGDSALYFCASSQHPGGTEAFFGQGTRLTVV.

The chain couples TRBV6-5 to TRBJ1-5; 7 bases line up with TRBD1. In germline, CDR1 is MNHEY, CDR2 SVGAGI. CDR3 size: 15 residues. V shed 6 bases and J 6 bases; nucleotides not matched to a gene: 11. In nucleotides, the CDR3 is TGTGCCAGCAGCCGACAGGGTCAGGGGAGTCAGCCCCAGCATTTT. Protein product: CASSRQGQGSQPQHF.

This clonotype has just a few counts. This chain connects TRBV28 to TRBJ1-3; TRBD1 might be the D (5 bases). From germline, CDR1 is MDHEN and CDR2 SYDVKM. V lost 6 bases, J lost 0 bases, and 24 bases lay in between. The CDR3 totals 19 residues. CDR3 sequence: CASSRASKGRLVSGNTIYF. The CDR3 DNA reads TGTGCCAGCAGCCGTGCCTCGAAGGGACGGTTGGTCTCTGGAAACACCATATATTTT.

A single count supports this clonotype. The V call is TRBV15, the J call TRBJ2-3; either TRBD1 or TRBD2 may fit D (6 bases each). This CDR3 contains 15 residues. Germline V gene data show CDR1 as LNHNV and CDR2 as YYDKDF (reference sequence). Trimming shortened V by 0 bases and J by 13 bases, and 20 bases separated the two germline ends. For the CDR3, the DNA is TGTGCCACCAGCAGAGATCGGGGTGGGGGGCACTTTGAGTATTTT. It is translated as CATSRDRGGGHFEYF.

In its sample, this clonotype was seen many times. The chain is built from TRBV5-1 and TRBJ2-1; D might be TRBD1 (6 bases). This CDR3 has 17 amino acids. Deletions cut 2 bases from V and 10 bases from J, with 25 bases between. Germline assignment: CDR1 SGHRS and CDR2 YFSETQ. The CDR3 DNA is TGCGCCAGCAGCTTCGGAGGTGGGGGCTCACCCAGCCGAGAGCAGTTCTTC. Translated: CASSFGGGGSPSREQFF.

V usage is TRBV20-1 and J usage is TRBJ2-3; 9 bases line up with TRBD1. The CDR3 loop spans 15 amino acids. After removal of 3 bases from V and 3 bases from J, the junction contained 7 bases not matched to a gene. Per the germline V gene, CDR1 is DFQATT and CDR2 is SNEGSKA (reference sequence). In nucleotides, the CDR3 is TGCAGTGCTAGTACCGGGACAGGGCGAACAGATACGCAGTATTTT. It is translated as CSASTGTGRTDTQYF.

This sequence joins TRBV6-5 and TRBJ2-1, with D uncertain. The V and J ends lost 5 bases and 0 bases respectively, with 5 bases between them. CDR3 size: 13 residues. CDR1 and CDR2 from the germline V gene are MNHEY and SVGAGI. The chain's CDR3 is CASSRNSYNEQFF. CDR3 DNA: TGTGCCAGCAGTCGCAACTCCTACAATGAGCAGTTCTTC.

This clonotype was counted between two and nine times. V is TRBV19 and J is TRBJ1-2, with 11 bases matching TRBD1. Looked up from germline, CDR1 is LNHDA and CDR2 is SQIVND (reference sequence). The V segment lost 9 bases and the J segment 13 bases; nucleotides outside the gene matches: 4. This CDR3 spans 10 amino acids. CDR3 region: CASGQGAGTF. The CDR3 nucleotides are TGTGCCAGCGGACAGGGGGCCGGCACCTTC.

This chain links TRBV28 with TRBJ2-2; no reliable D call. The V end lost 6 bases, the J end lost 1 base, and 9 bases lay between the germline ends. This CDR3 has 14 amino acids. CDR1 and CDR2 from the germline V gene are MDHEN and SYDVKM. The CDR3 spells CASRLDGNTGELFF. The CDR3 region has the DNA TGTGCCAGCAGACTGGACGGGAACACCGGGGAGCTGTTTTTT. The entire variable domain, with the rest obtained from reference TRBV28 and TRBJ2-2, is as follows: DVKVTQSSRYLVKRTGEKVFLECVQDMDHENMFWYRQDPGLGLRLIYFSYDVKMKEKGDIPEGYSVSREKKERFSLILESASTNQTSMYLCASRLDGNTGELFFGEGSRLTVL.

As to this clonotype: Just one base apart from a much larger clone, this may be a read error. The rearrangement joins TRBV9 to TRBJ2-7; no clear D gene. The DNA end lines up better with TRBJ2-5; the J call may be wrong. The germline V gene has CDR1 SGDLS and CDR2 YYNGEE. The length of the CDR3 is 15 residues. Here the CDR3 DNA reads TGTGCCAGCAGCGCGTCCTTACAGAGGCGGGAGACCCAGTACTTC. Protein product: CASSASLQRRETQYF.

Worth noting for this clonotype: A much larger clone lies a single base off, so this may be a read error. The CDR3 sequence is CASSLARTGYGYTF. The CDR3 DNA reads as TGTGCCAGCAGCTTGGCCCGGACAGGCTATGGCTACACCTTC. The rearrangement uses TRBV5-6 and TRBJ1-2; 7 bases are shared with TRBD1. The V and J ends lost 0 bases and 4 bases, in that order; junction bases with no gene match: 3. Germline V gene lookup returns CDR1 SGHDT and CDR2 YYEEEE. This CDR3 comprises 14 residues.

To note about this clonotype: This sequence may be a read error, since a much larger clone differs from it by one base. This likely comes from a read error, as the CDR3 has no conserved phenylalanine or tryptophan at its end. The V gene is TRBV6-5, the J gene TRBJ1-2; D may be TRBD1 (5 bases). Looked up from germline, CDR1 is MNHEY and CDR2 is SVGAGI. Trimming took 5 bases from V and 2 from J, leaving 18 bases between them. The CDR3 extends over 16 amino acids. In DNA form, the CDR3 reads TGTGCCAGCAGTCGGACGACAGCGGGCAGAAACTATGGCTACACCTGC. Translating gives CASSRTTAGRNYGYTC.

CDR3 in amino acids: CASSETPSGSSYNEQYF. The CDR3 DNA is TGTGCCAGCAGCGAAACGCCTAGCGGAAGCTCCTACAATGAGCAGTACTTC. The gene calls are TRBV9 and TRBJ2-1; 7 nucleotides match TRBD2. The DNA end is more similar to TRBJ2-7, so the J call may be wrong. Germline CDR1 SGDLS, CDR2 YYNGEE. This CDR3 is built from 17 residues.

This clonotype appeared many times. CDR3 amino acids: CASTQEDRGTDTQYF. The CDR3 DNA follows: TGTGCCAGCACCCAGGAGGACAGGGGAACAGATACGCAGTATTTT. The rearrangement joins TRBV5-4 to TRBJ2-3; 9 bases match TRBD1. The V gene's germline CDR1 is SGHNT and CDR2 YYREEE (reference sequence). CDR3 length: 15 amino acids. V gave up 6 bases and J gave up 3 bases; unmatched junction bases: 8.

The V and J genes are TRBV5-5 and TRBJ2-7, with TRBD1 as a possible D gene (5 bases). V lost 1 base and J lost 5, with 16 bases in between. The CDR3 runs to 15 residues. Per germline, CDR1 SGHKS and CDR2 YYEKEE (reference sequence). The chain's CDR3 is CASSLRIGQGNEQYF. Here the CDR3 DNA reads TGTGCCAGCAGCTTGAGGATAGGGCAGGGAAACGAGCAGTACTTC.

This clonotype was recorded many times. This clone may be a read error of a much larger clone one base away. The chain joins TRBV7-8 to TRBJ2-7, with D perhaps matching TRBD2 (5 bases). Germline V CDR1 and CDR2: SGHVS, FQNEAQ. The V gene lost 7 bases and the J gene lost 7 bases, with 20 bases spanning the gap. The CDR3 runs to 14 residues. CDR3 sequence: CASTSRGRGNEQYF. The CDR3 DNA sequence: TGTGCCAGCACCTCCCGAGGGCGAGGCAATGAGCAGTACTTC.

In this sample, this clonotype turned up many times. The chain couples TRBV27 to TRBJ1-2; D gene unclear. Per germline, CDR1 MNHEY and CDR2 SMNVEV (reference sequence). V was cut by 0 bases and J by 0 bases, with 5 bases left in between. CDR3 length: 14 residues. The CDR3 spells CASSLSRANYGYTF. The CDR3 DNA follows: TGTGCCAGCAGTTTATCTAGGGCTAACTATGGCTACACCTTC.

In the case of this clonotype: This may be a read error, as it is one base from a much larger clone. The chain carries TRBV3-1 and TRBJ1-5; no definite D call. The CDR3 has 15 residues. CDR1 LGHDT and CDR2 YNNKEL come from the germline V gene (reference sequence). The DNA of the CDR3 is TGTGCCGGCAGCCAGCAGCCGTTGAGCGGGCAGCCCCAGCATTTT. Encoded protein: CAGSQQPLSGQPQHF. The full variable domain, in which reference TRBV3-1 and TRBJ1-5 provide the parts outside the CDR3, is DTAVSQTPKYLVTQMGNDKSIKCEQNLGHDTMYWYKQDSKKFLKIMFSYNNKELIINETVPNRFSPKSPDKAHLNLHINSLELGDSAVYFCAGSQQPLSGQPQHFGDGTRLSIL.

The CDR3 protein is CASSLSRSGGVSSTDTQYF. In DNA, the CDR3 is TGTGCCAGCAGCTTAAGTCGTAGCGGGGGGGTTTCTAGCACAGATACGCAGTATTTT. V and J are TRBV12-3 or TRBV12-4 and TRBJ2-3, with 11 positions matching TRBD2. V dropped 6 bases and J dropped 0; count of bases not matched to a gene: 14. The CDR3 has 19 residues.

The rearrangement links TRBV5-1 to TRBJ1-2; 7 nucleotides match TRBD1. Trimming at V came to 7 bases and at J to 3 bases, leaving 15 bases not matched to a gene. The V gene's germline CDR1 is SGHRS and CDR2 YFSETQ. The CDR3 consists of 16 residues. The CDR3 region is CASCPYTSGTDYGYTF. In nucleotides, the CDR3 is TGCGCCAGCTGCCCATATACAAGCGGGACAGACTATGGCTACACCTTC.

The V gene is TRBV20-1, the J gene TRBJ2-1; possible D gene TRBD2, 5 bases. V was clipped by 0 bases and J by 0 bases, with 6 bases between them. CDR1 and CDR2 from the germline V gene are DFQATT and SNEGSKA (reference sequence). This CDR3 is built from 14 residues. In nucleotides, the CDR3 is TGCAGTGCTAGAGATGGGAGCTCCTACAATGAGCAGTTCTTC. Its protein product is CSARDGSSYNEQFF.

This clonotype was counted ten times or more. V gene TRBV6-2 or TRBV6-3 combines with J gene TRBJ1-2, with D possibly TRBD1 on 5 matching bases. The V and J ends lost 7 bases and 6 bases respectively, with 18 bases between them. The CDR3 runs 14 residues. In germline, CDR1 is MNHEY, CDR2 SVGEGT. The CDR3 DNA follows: TGTGCCAGCACCCCCGGGGACTTACGACATGGCTACACCTTC. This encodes CASTPGDLRHGYTF.

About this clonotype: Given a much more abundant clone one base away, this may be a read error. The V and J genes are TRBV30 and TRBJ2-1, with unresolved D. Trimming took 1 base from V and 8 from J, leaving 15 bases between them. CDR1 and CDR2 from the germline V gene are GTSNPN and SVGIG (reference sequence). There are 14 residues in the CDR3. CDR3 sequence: CAWSDAIKGHEQFF. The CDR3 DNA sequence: TGTGCCTGGAGTGATGCAATAAAAGGCCATGAGCAGTTCTTC.

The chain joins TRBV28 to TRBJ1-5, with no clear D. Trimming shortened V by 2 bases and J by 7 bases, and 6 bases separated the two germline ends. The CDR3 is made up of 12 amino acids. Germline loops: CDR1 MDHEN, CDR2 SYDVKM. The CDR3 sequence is CASSLVKQPQHF. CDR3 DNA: TGTGCCAGCAGTTTAGTGAAGCAGCCCCAGCATTTT.

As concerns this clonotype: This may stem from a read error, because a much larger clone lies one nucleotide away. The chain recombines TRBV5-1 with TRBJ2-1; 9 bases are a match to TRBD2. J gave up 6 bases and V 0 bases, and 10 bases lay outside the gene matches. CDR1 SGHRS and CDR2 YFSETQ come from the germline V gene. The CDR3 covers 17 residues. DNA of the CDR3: TGCGCCAGCAGCTTGGGGCTAGCGGGGTCGCAGCGCAATGAGCAGTTCTTC. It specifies CASSLGLAGSQRNEQFF.

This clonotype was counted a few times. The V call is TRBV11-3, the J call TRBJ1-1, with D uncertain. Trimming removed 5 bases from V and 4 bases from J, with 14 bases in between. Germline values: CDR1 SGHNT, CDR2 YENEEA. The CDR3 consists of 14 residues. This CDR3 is CASSAGQEGTEAFF. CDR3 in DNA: TGTGCCAGCAGCGCAGGCCAGGAAGGCACTGAAGCTTTCTTT.